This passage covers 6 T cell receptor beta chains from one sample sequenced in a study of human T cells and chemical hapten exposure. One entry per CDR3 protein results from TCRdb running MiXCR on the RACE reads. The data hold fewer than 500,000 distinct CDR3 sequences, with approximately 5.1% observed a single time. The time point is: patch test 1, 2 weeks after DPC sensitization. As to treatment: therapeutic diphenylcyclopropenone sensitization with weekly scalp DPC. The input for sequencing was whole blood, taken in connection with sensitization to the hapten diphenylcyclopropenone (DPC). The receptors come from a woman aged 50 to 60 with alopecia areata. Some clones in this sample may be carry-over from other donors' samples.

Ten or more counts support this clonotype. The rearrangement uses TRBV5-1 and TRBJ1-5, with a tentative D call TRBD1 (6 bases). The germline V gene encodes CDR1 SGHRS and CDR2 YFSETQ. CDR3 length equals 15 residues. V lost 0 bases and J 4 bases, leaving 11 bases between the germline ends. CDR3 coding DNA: TGCGCCAGCAGCTTGGTCCGGGACAAGAATCAGCCCCAGCATTTT. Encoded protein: CASSLVRDKNQPQHF.

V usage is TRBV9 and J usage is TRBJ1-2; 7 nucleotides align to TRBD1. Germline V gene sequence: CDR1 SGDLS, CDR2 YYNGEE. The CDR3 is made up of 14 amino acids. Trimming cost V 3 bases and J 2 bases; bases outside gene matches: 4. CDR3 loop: CASSGGRGNYGYTF. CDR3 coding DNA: TGTGCCAGCAGCGGAGGCAGGGGGAACTATGGCTACACCTTC.

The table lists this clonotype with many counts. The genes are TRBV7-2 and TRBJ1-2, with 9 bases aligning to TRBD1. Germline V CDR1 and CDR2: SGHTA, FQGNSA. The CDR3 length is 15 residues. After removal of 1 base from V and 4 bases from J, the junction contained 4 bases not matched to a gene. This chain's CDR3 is CASSLGGQGSYGYTF. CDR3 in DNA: TGTGCCAGCAGCTTAGGGGGACAGGGTAGCTATGGCTACACCTTC.

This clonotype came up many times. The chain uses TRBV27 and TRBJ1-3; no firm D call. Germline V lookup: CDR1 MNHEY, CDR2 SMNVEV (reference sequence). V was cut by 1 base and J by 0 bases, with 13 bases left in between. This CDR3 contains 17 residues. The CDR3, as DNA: TGTGCCAGCAGTTTATTTCCCTCAGGTAGCTCTGGAAACACCATATATTTT. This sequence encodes CASSLFPSGSSGNTIYF.

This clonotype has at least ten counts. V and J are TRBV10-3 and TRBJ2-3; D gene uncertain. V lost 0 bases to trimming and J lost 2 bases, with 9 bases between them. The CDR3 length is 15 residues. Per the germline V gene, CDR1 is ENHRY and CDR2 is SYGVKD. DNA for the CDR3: TGTGCCATCAGTGAGTCGCGGAAGATCACAGATACGCAGTATTTT. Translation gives CAISESRKITDTQYF.

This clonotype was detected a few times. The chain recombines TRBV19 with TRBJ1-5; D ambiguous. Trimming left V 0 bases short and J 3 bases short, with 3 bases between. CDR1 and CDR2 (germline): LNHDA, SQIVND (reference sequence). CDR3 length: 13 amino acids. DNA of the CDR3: TGTGCCAGTAGTATAGAACCCAATCAGCCCCAGCATTTT. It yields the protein CASSIEPNQPQHF.